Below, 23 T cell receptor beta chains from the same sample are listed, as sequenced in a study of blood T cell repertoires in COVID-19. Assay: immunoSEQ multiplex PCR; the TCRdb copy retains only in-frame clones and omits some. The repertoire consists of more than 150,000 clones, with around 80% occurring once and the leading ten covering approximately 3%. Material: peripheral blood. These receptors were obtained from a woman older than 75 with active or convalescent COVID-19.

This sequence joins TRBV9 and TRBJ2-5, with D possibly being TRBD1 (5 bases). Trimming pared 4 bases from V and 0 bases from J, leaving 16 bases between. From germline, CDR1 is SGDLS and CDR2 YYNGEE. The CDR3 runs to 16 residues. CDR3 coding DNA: TGTGCCAGCAGCCCAGGCCATGACAGATACCAAGAGACCCAGTACTTC. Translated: CASSPGHDRYQETQYF.

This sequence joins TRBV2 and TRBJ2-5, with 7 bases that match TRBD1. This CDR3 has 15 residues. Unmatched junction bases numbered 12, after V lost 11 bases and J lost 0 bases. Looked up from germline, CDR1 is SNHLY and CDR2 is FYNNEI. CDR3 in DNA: TGTGCCCGCCGGAAAACAGGGGCATACCAAGAGACCCAGTACTTC. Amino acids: CARRKTGAYQETQYF. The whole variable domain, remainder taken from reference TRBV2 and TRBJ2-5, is EPEVTQTPSHQVTQMGQEVILRCVPISNHLYFYWYRQILGQKVEFLVSFYNNEISEKSEIFDDQFSVERPDGSNFTLKIRSTKLEDSAMYFCARRKTGAYQETQYFGPGTRLLVL.

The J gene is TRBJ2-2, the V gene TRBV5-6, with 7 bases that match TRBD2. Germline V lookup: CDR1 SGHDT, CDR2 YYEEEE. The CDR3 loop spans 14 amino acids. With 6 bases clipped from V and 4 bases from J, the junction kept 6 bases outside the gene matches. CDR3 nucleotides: TGTGCCAGCATTGGGAGGGCGGGCACCGGGGAGCTGTTTTTT. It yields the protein CASIGRAGTGELFF.

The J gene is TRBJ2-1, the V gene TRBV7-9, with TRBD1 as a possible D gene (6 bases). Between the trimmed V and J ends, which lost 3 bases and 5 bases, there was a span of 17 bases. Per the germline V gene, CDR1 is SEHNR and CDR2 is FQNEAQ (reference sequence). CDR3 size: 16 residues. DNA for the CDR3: TGTGCCAGCAGCTTTTTATCAGGGGCCATCGACAATGAGCAGTTCTTC. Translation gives CASSFLSGAIDNEQFF.

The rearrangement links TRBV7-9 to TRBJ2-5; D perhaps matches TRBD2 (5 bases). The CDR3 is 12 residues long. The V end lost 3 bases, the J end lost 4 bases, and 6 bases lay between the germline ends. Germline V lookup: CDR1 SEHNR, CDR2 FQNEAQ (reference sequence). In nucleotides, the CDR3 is TGTGCCAGCAGCTTCGAGGGAGAGACCCAGTACTTC. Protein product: CASSFEGETQYF. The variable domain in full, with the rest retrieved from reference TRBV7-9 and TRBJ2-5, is DTGVSQNPRHKITKRGQNVTFRCDPISEHNRLYWYRQTLGQGPEFLTYFQNEAQLEKSRLLSDRFSAERPKGSFSTLEIQRTEQGDSAMYLCASSFEGETQYFGPGTRLLVL.

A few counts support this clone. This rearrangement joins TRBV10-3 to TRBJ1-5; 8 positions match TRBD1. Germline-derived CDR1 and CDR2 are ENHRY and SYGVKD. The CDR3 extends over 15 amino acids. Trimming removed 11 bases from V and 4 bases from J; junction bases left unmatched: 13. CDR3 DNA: TGTGCCGCCGCACAAGGGACAGGAACTAATCAGCCCCAGCATTTT. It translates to CAAAQGTGTNQPQHF.

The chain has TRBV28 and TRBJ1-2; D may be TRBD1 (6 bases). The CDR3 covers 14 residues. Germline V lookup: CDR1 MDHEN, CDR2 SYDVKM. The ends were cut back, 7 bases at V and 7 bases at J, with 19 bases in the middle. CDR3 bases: TGTGCCAGCAACCCCCCGGGGGCGGGGGGTGGCTACACCTTC. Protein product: CASNPPGAGGGYTF.

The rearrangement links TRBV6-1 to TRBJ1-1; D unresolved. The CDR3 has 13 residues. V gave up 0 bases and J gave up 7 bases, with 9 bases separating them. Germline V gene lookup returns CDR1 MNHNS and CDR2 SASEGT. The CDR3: CASSEAFSVEAFF. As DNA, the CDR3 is TGTGCCAGCAGTGAAGCTTTTTCAGTTGAAGCTTTCTTT.

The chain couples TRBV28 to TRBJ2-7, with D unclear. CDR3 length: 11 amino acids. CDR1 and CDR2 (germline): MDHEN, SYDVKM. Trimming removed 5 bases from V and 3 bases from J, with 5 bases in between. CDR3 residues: CASSPGYEQYF. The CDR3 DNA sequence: TGTGCCAGCAGTCCGGGCTACGAGCAGTACTTC.

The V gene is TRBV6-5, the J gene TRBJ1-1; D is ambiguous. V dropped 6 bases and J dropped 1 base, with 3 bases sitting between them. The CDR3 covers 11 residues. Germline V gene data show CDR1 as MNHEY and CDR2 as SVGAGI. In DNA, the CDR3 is TGTGCCAGCAGACAGAACACTGAAGCTTTCTTT. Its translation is CASRQNTEAFF.

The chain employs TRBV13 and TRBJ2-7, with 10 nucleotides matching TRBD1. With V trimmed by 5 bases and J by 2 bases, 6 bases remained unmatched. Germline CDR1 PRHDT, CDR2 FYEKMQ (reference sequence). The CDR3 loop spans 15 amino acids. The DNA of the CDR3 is TGTGCCAGCAGCCAGGGACAGGGGATCCCCTACGAGCAGTACTTC. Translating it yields CASSQGQGIPYEQYF. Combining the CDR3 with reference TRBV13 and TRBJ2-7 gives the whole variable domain AAGVIQSPRHLIKEKRETATLKCYPIPRHDTVYWYQQGPGQDPQFLISFYEKMQSDKGSIPDRFSAQQFSDYHSELNMSSLELGDSALYFCASSQGQGIPYEQYFGPGTRLTVT.

This CDR3 reads CSGQSYGYTF. CDR3 nucleotide sequence: TGCAGTGGACAGTCTTATGGCTACACCTTC. V is TRBV20-1 and J is TRBJ1-2; possibly TRBD1 for D (5 bases). Deletions cut 7 bases from V and 5 bases from J, with 8 bases between. The V gene's germline CDR1 is DFQATT and CDR2 SNEGSKA (reference sequence). The CDR3 is 10 amino acids.

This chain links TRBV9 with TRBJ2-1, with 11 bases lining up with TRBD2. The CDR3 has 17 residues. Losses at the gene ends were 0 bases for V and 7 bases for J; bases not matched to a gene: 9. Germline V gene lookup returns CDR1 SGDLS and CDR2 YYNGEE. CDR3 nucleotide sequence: TGTGCCAGCAGCGTAGGGGTTAGCGGGGGGGCCGGAAATGAGCAGTTCTTC. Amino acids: CASSVGVSGGAGNEQFF.

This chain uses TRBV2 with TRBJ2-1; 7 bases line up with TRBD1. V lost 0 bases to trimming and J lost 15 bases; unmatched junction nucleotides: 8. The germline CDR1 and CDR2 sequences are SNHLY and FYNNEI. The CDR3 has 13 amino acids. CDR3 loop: CASSEALRQGSFF. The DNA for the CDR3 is TGTGCCAGCAGTGAAGCGCTTAGACAGGGTTCGTTCTTC.

CDR3 sequence (DNA): TGTGCCATCAGTGAGTCCGGGACAGGGGACACCATATATTTT. This sequence encodes CAISESGTGDTIYF. The chain has TRBV10-3 and TRBJ1-3, with TRBD1 matching over 10 bases. The CDR3 loop spans 14 amino acids. J gave up 8 bases and V 0 bases, and 1 base lay outside the gene matches. CDR1 is ENHRY and CDR2 is SYGVKD in the germline V gene.

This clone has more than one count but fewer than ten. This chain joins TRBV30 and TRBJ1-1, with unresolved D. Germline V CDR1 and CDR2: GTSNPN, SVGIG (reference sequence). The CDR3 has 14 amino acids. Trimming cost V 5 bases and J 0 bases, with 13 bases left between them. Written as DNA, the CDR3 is TGTGCCTGGGGCAGCGGAGGCATGAACACTGAAGCTTTCTTT. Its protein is CAWGSGGMNTEAFF.

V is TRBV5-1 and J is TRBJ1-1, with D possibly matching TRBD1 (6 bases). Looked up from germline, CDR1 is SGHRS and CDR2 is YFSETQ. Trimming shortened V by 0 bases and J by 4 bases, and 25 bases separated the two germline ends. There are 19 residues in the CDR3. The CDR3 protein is CASSLVRGLANRARTEAFF. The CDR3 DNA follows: TGCGCCAGCAGCTTGGTTCGGGGACTAGCGAACAGGGCGCGCACTGAAGCTTTCTTT.

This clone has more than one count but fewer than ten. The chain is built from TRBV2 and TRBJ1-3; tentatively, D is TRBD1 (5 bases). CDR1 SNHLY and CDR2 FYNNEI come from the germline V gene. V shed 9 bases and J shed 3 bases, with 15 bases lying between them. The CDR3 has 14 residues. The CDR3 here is CASLEQELGNTIYF. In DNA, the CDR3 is TGTGCCAGTTTGGAACAGGAGCTTGGAAACACCATATATTTT.

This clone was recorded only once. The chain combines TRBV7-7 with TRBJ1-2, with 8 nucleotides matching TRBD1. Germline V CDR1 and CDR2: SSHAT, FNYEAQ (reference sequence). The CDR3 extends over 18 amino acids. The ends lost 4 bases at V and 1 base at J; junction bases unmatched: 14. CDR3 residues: CASSSLSTGTGYNYGYTF. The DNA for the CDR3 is TGTGCCAGCAGCTCCCTTAGCACCGGGACAGGTTATAACTATGGCTACACCTTC.

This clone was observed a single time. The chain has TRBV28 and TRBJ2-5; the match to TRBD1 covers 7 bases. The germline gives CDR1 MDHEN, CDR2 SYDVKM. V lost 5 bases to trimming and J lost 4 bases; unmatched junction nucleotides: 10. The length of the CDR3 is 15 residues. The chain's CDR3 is CASSARGGNPETQYF. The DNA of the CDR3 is TGTGCCAGCAGTGCCCGAGGGGGCAACCCAGAGACCCAGTACTTC.

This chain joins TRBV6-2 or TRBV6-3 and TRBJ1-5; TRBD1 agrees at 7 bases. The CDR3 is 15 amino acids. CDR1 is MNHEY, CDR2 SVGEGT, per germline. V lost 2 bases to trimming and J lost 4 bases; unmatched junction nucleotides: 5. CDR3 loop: CASSYTGQVNQPQHF. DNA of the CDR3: TGTGCCAGCAGTTACACAGGACAGGTTAATCAGCCCCAGCATTTT.

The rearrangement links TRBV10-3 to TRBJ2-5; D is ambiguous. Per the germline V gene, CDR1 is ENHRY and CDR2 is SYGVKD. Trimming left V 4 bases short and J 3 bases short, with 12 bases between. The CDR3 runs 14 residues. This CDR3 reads CAISVALSKETQYF. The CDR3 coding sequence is TGTGCCATCAGTGTAGCCCTCAGCAAAGAGACCCAGTACTTC.

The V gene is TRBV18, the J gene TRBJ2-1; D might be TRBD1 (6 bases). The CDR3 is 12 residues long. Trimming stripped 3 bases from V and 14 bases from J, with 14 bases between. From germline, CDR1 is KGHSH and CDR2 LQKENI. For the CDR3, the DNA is TGTGCCAGCTCACCTCAACAGGGATTGAAGTTCTTC. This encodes CASSPQQGLKFF.